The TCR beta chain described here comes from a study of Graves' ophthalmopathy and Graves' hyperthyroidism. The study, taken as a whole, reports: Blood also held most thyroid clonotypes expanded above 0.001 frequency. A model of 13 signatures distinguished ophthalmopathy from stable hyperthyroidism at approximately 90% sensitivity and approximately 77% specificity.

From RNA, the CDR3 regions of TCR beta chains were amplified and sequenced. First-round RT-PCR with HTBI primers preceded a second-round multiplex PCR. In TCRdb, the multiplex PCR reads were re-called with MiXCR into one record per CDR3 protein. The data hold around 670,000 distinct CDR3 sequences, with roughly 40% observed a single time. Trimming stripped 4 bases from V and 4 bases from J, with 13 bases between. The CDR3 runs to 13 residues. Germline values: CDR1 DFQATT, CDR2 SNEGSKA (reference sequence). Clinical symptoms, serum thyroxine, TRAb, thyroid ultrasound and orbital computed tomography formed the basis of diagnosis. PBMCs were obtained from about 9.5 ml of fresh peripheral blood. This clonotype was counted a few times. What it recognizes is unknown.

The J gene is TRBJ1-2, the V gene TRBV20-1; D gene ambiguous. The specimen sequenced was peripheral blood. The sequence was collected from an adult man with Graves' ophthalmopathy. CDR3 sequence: CSATLEGGYGYTF. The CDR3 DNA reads TGCAGTGCTACCCTGGAGGGAGGCTATGGCTACACCTTC.